The 11 T cell receptor beta chains below were found in one sample sequenced in a study of blood T cells in healthy people across ages. A J-beta primer mix and a sample-barcoded 5' primer were used in a second PCR of about 7 to 12 cycles. Via MiXCR, TCRdb re-called the 5' RACE reads, giving one row per CDR3 protein. The table has roughly 720,000 distinct CDR3 sequences, approximately 55% seen once; the top ten hold about 42%. Sequences were obtained from blood. The receptors derive from a man at least 80 years old in good health.

This chain joins TRBV12-3 or TRBV12-4 and TRBJ2-2; 10 bases line up with TRBD2. This CDR3 spans 15 amino acids. The J segment lost 4 bases and the V segment lost 6 bases, leaving 5 bases of the junction unmatched. CDR3 sequence: CASSPGLATTGELFF. The CDR3 DNA sequence: TGTGCCAGCAGCCCGGGACTAGCGACCACCGGGGAGCTGTTTTTT.

With respect to this clonotype: One junction end disagrees with the germline gene, perhaps due to a read error. The rearrangement joins TRBV29-1 to TRBJ2-7; TRBD2 might be the D (5 bases). This CDR3 is built from 15 residues. CDR1 and CDR2 (germline): SQVTM, ANQGSEA. The DNA for the CDR3 is TGCAGCGTGGAAGGACTGCCGAGGACCTACAATGAGCAGTACTTC. It specifies CSVEGLPRTYNEQYF.

In its sample, this clonotype was seen once. The chain joins TRBV12-3 or TRBV12-4 to TRBJ1-1; D gene ambiguous. Trimming removed 4 bases from V and 1 base from J, with 10 bases in between. CDR3 length: 14 residues. The CDR3 nucleotides are TGTGCCAGCAGTTCCGGACGGCAGAACACTGAAGCTTTCTTT. This gives the protein CASSSGRQNTEAFF.

A remark on this clonotype: The junction and the germline gene differ at one end; a read error may be behind it. The chain has TRBV7-9 and TRBJ1-2; 12 bases match TRBD1. Germline loops: CDR1 SEHNR, CDR2 FQNEAQ (reference sequence). The CDR3 consists of 14 residues. The CDR3 DNA reads as TGTGCCGGCAGCTGGGACAGGGGGCCTGATGGCTACACCTTC. Its translation is CAGSWDRGPDGYTF.

The chain recombines TRBV18 with TRBJ2-1, with D hard to call. From germline, CDR1 is KGHSH and CDR2 LQKENI. V lost 1 base, J lost 4 bases, and 11 bases lay in between. The CDR3 covers 15 residues. CDR3 protein: CASSPQGFGYNEQFF. CDR3 bases: TGTGCCAGCTCACCACAGGGATTTGGGTACAATGAGCAGTTCTTC.

This chain uses TRBV11-2 with TRBJ2-1, with TRBD2 matching 16 bases. TRBJ2-7 explains the end of the DNA better; the J call may be wrong. The germline V gene has CDR1 SGHAT and CDR2 FQNNGV. The CDR3 sequence is 16 residues long. The CDR3 reads CASKPGLAGGRNEQYF. CDR3 DNA sequence: TGTGCCAGCAAACCGGGACTAGCGGGAGGGCGTAATGAGCAGTACTTC.

This clonotype was observed once. The CDR3, as DNA: TGCAGTGCGCGCTCCGGGACAGGGCACACCTTC. Translation: CSARSGTGHTF. The chain has TRBV20-1 and TRBJ1-2; 9 bases are a match to TRBD1. CDR1 DFQATT and CDR2 SNEGSKA come from the germline V gene (reference sequence). Trimming took 6 bases from V and 12 from J; bases not matched to a gene: 8. This CDR3 is 11 amino acids long.

V gene TRBV13 combines with J gene TRBJ2-7; 7 bases line up with TRBD1. The CDR3 covers 12 residues. Trimming at V came to 5 bases and at J to 6 bases, leaving 4 bases not matched to a gene. The germline V gene encodes CDR1 PRHDT and CDR2 FYEKMQ (reference sequence). The CDR3 spells CASSETGCEQYF. The CDR3 DNA reads as TGTGCCAGCAGCGAGACAGGGTGCGAGCAGTACTTC.

This clonotype was detected a few times. This chain joins TRBV6-5 and TRBJ2-1; D gene uncertain. Germline V gene data show CDR1 as MNHEY and CDR2 as SVGAGI. Trimming pared 0 bases from V and 7 bases from J, leaving 16 bases between. This CDR3 comprises 16 residues. The CDR3 DNA sequence: TGTGCCAGCAGTTACTCGTCGGGCGAAAGTCTGAATGAGCAGTTCTTC. It encodes CASSYSSGESLNEQFF.

This clonotype has a handful of counts. The chain uses TRBV24-1 and TRBJ1-2; D is undetermined. The CDR3 is made up of 12 amino acids. The germline V gene has CDR1 KGHDR and CDR2 SFDVKD. V dropped 4 bases and J dropped 8 bases, with 10 bases sitting between them. CDR3 residues: CATSDQYYGYTF. The CDR3 bases are TGTGCCACCAGTGACCAGTATTACGGCTACACCTTC.

The CDR3 DNA reads as TGCAGCGGTTCCACAGGGGGCTCCTACAATGAGCAGTTCTTC. Amino acids: CSGSTGGSYNEQFF. The rearrangement joins TRBV29-1 to TRBJ2-1; TRBD1 agrees at 8 bases. The CDR3 contains 14 residues. The J segment lost 0 bases and the V segment lost 7 bases, leaving 5 bases of the junction unmatched. Germline V gives CDR1 SQVTM, CDR2 ANQGSEA.